A selection of T cell receptor beta chains follows, all from one sample in a study of tumor-infiltrating lymphocytes in primary liver carcinoma. MiXCR was run by TCRdb on the multiplex PCR reads, yielding one entry per CDR3 protein. The sample has more than 40,000 distinct CDR3 sequences; approximately 70% are singletons. The sequenced material came from liver tumor tissue from sampling region 5. All receptors come from a man in his forties or fifties with primary liver carcinoma and hepatitis B virus infection. Both conserved end residues are part of each CDR3. The D gene is left open where the match is weak. A clone size is listed for some rows: how often the clone was seen (once, few, many), or a class if it is expanded.

J gene	clone size	CDR3 length	V gene	D gene	CDR3 DNA	CDR3 protein
TRBJ2-2	NA	14	TRBV7-9	TRBD2	TGTGCCAGCAGCTTCAGCGGGAAGAACGGGGAGCTGTTTTTT	CASSFSGKNGELFF
TRBJ1-1	once	14	TRBV6-5	NA	TGTGCCAACACCACTTCTGGGGCGAACACTGAAGCTTTCTTT	CANTTSGANTEAFF
TRBJ1-2	NA	15	TRBV30	TRBD1	TGTGTCTGGAGACTAACAGGGGGGGGACTCTATGGCTACACCTTC	CVWRLTGGGLYGYTF
TRBJ2-3	NA	13	TRBV29-1	NA	TGCAGCGCGGGACATGGAATGAGAGATACGCAGTATTTT	CSAGHGMRDTQYF
TRBJ2-1	few	17	TRBV19	TRBD1	TGTGCCAGTAGTATAGTCCGGACAGGGGGCACGATAAATGAGCAGTTCTTC	CASSIVRTGGTINEQFF
TRBJ1-3	NA	15	TRBV6-5	NA	TGTGCCATAAGAGACGACCGTTACTCTGGAGACACCATATATTTT	CAIRDDRYSGDTIYF
TRBJ2-3	NA	14	TRBV3-1	NA	TGTGCCAGCAGCCCCTCGACGGTGACAGATACGCAGTATTTT	CASSPSTVTDTQYF
TRBJ2-1	many	19	TRBV7-8	NA	TGTGCCAGCAGCTTTAAGGAGACAGAGGGAATAATTCGGAACAATGAGCAGTTCTTC	CASSFKETEGIIRNNEQFF
TRBJ2-3	many	19	TRBV29-1	TRBD2	TGCAGCGTTGAAACTCATTGGGGCGGGGGGGGGTTTAGCACAGATACGCAGTATTTT	CSVETHWGGGGFSTDTQYF
TRBJ1-6	NA	14	TRBV10-1	NA	TGCACCAGTAGCCCCGGAGGCCCCGATTCACCCCTCCACTTT	CTSSPGGPDSPLHF
TRBJ2-1	NA	17	TRBV6-1	TRBD2	TGTGCCAGCAGTGGGGGGTCGTGGGAGGGAGGGGTGAATGAGCAGTTCTTC	CASSGGSWEGGVNEQFF
TRBJ2-3	NA	16	TRBV28	TRBD2	TGTGCCAGCAGTACGGGACTAGCGGCCAGCACAGATACGCAGTATTTT	CASSTGLAASTDTQYF
TRBJ2-5	NA	13	TRBV6-1	NA	TGTGCTAGCACCGTGCGCTGGCGAGAGACCCAGTACTTC	CASTVRWRETQYF
TRBJ2-2	many	15	TRBV12-3/TRBV12-4	NA	TGTGCCAGCAGCCCCGGGACGGGTAACACCGGGGAGCTGTTTTTT	CASSPGTGNTGELFF
TRBJ2-1	NA	13	TRBV11-2	NA	TGTGCCAGCAGCTTAAATGATGCCTACGATCATTTCTTC	CASSLNDAYDHFF
TRBJ2-1	NA	17	TRBV4-1	TRBD2	TGCGCCAGCAGCCAAACCTTTCTGCGGGAGACCGACAATGTGCAGTTCTTC	CASSQTFLRETDNVQFF
TRBJ1-2	medium-sized	15	TRBV7-8	TRBD1	TGTGCCAGCAGCTGGCGGACAGGGAACCACTATGGCTACACCTTC	CASSWRTGNHYGYTF
TRBJ2-3	once	17	TRBV11-2	TRBD2	TGTGCCAGCAGCTTAGGCCCGTGGCGGGAGGAGGCAGATCCGCAATATTTT	CASSLGPWREEADPQYF
TRBJ1-1	NA	12	TRBV6-1	NA	TGTGCCACTTCGAGACAGGCATTCGAAGCTTTCTTT	CATSRQAFEAFF
TRBJ2-7	NA	11	TRBV13	TRBD1	TGTGCCAGCAGCTTACAGGGGGAGCAATACTTC	CASSLQGEQYF
TRBJ2-7	once	16	TRBV6-1	TRBD2	TGTACCAGCAGTGAGTATTCGACTAGCGGGAGGCACGAGCAGTACTTC	CTSSEYSTSGRHEQYF
TRBJ2-1	NA	14	TRBV4-1	NA	TGCGCTAGCAGCCAAGGAGAATACGGGGTAACGCAGTTCTTC	CASSQGEYGVTQFF
TRBJ2-5	NA	18	TRBV11-2	TRBD2	TGTGCCAACAGCTTATCTCCTGGACTAGCGGCGTACCAAGAGACCCAGTACTTC	CANSLSPGLAAYQETQYF
TRBJ1-2	NA	17	TRBV4-1	TRBD1	TGCGCCAGCAACCAAGATTTTGTTCGGGACAGGTCCCGTGGCTACACCTTC	CASNQDFVRDRSRGYTF
TRBJ1-1	many	13	TRBV7-2	NA	TGTGCCAGCAGCTTAGGGGATGGACAGAAAGCTTTCTTT	CASSLGDGQKAFF
TRBJ2-5	NA	17	TRBV5-5	NA	TGTGCAAGCAGCTCGGGACGGGGAGTCCGTCCCCTCGAGACCCAGTACTTC	CASSSGRGVRPLETQYF
TRBJ1-1	NA	12	TRBV13	NA	TGTGCCAGCAGCCTAGCCTGCACTGAAGCTTTCTTT	CASSLACTEAFF
TRBJ1-3	NA	14	TRBV11-2	NA	TGTGCCAGCAACCCCTCGACAGGAGGAAGCACCATACATTTT	CASNPSTGGSTIHF
TRBJ2-7	NA	14	TRBV12-3/TRBV12-4	NA	TGTGTCAGCAGTGGCCCCCCACGGCCCTATGAGCAGTACTTC	CVSSGPPRPYEQYF
TRBJ2-3	NA	12	TRBV7-8	NA	TGTGCCATCAGCTTCCACACAGATATGCAGTATTTT	CAISFHTDMQYF
TRBJ1-1	NA	15	TRBV5-4	NA	TGTGCCAGTAGCTTGGTTTCGGGAGGCAACACTGAAGTTTTCTTT	CASSLVSGGNTEVFF
TRBJ1-5	NA	14	TRBV5-4	TRBD1	TGTGCCAGCAGCCTACAGGGGGATGGCCAGCCCCATCATTTT	CASSLQGDGQPHHF
TRBJ2-2	many	13	TRBV29-1	NA	TGCAGCGTTCAGGCTCAGGTGGCCGGGGAGCTGTTTTTT	CSVQAQVAGELFF
TRBJ1-3	NA	17	TRBV7-8	NA	TGTGCCAGCATCCCCACCGGGACTGGGGTCTCTGGAAACACCATATATTTT	CASIPTGTGVSGNTIYF
TRBJ2-1	medium-sized	14	TRBV6-5	NA	TGTGCCAGCAGTTCACTAGCTTCCTACAATGAGCAGTTCTTC	CASSSLASYNEQFF
TRBJ2-7	many	13	TRBV5-5	TRBD1	TGTGCCAGCAGCTTTAATCCAGGGGGAGAGCAGTACTTC	CASSFNPGGEQYF
TRBJ2-6	NA	18	TRBV6-5	TRBD1	TGTACCAGCAGTCTTTGGACAGGGGTGAAAGCTGGGGCCGACGTCCTGACTTTC	CTSSLWTGVKAGADVLTF
TRBJ2-3	many	14	TRBV6-1	NA	TGTGCCAGCAAGGGTTCGTTAGCAATAGATACGCAGTATTTT	CASKGSLAIDTQYF
TRBJ2-3	NA	13	TRBV9	NA	TGTGCCAGCAGCGTAGTTAACATAGATACGCAGTATTTT	CASSVVNIDTQYF
TRBJ2-3	medium-sized	12	TRBV11-2	NA	TGTGCCAGCAGCGCTTGGGCAGATACGCAGTATTTT	CASSAWADTQYF